This note documents a single TCR beta chain sequence. The data were produced by immunoSEQ multiplex PCR, yet TCRdb's version contains in-frame clones alone and is incomplete. The top ten clones hold approximately 3.4% of a sample with some 490,000 clones, roughly 85% of them seen once. The data are from a study of blood T cell repertoires in COVID-19. Study summary: Sources were T cells, B-cell-depleted T cells, or PBMCs; the material itself was cDNA or gDNA.

Trimming took 4 bases from V and 7 from J, leaving 17 bases between them. Germline lookup yields CDR1 ENHRY and CDR2 SYGVKD. This CDR3 region has 15 residues. The chain couples TRBV10-3 to TRBJ1-5, with D uncertain. This receptor was taken from a human donor in a cohort sampled during active COVID-19. Sequencing was done on a sample of peripheral blood. DNA of the CDR3: TGTGCCATCAGTGGGAATCGAAATGGAGGCCAGCCCCAGCATTTT. Translation: CAISGNRNGGQPQHF.